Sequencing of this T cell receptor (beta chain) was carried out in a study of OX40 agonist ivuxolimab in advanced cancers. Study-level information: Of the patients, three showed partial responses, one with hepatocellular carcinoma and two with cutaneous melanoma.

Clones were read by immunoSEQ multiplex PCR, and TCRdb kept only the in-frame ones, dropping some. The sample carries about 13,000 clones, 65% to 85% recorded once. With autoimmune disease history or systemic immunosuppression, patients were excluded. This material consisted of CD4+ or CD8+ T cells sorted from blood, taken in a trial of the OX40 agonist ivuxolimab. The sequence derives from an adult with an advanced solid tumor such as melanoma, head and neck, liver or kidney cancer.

CDR3 amino acids: CASSRTGNNSPLHF. CDR3 DNA sequence: TGTGCCAGCAGCCGGACAGGGAATAATTCACCCCTCCACTTT. The chain links TRBV11-2 to TRBJ1-6; 8 nucleotides align to TRBD1. V lost 5 bases, J lost 5 bases, and 2 bases stayed unmatched. Germline CDR1 SGHAT, CDR2 FQNNGV. The CDR3 totals 14 residues.